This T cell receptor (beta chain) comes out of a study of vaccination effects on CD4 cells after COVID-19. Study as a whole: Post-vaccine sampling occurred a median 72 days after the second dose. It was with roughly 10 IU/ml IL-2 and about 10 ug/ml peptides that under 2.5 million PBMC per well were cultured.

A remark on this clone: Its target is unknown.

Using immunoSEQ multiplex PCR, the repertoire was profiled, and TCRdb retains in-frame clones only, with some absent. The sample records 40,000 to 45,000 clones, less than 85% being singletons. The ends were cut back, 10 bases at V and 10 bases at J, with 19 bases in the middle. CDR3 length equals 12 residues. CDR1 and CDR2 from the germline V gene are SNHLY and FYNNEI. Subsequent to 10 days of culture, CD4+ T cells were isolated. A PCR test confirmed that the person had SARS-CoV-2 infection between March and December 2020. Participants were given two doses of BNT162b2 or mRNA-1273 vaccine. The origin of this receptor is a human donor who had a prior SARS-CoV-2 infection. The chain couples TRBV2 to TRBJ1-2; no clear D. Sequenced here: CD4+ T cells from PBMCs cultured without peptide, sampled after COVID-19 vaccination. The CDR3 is CATGGVIAVYTF. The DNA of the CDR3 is TGTGCCACCGGTGGAGTGATCGCGGTCTACACCTTC. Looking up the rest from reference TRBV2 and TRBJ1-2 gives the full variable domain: EPEVTQTPSHQVTQMGQEVILRCVPISNHLYFYWYRQILGQKVEFLVSFYNNEISEKSEIFDDQFSVERPDGSNFTLKIRSTKLEDSAMYFCATGGVIAVYTFGSGTRLTVV.